The present entry profiles one T cell receptor (beta chain) with its context. The data were taken from a study of cytomegalovirus exposure and HLA in healthy donors. PCR involved 60 Vbeta and 13 Jbeta primers. Method: immunoSEQ multiplex PCR; TCRdb's copy keeps in-frame clones and lacks some. The sample yields fewer than 150,000 clones, more than 60% seen once. Germline CDR1 is SGHVS and CDR2 is FNYEAQ. CDR3 size: 16 residues. V lost 1 base and J lost 2; bases outside the gene matches: 6. This rearrangement joins TRBV7-6 to TRBJ2-7; 9 bases are shared with TRBD1. The sample comprised PBMCs. This TCR was sampled from a male donor in good health and CMV-seronegative. CDR3: CASSLGATGGTYEQYF. In nucleotides, the CDR3 is TGTGCCAGCAGCTTAGGGGCCACAGGGGGCACCTACGAGCAGTACTTC.